This entry features one T cell receptor beta chain sequence. What it binds is not known. The source of the sample is a study of cytotoxic CD8 clonotypes in ibrutinib-treated CLL. Study details: Among the samples, the mean was roughly 260,000 productive templates and about 94,000 productive rearrangements. Study-level findings and limits: The study sampled sustained-remission and progressing patients at different times.

Roughly 2 micrograms of genomic DNA, which was extracted from cryopreserved PBMCs, served as the material used for the TCR beta libraries. Germline V gene sequence: CDR1 MNHEY, CDR2 SMNVEV (reference sequence). The V gene lost 8 bases and the J gene lost 0 bases, with 14 bases spanning the gap. This CDR3 has 14 residues. Using immunoSEQ multiplex PCR, the repertoire was profiled, and TCRdb retains in-frame clones only, with some absent. The sample holds 150,000 or so clones, roughly 76% seen once. The receptor was derived from a human donor with chronic lymphocytic leukemia. The sample consisted of PBMCs, taken after 24 months of ibrutinib treatment. This chain links TRBV27 with TRBJ2-7, with D possibly being TRBD2 (6 bases). The DNA of the CDR3 is TGTGCCAGCTGGGGGGACGGCACCTCCTACGAGCAGTACTTC. Amino acids: CASWGDGTSYEQYF.